This T cell receptor beta chain came from a study of T cell responses to AZD1222 COVID-19 vaccine. Study outcomes and limitations: Samples come after the peak T cell response, not at day 14. Clonal diversity was possibly underestimated, and the donors were mostly white British, with more females.

Repertoires were generated with immunoSEQ multiplex PCR, while TCRdb's copy carries only in-frame clones and drops some. The data show 150,000 or so clones, about 90% seen once. V was pared by 0 bases and J by 1 base, with 4 bases between. This CDR3 spans 13 amino acids. Germline lookup yields CDR1 SGHRS and CDR2 YFSETQ. With respect to this clone: The antigen is undetermined.

This chain uses TRBV5-1 with TRBJ1-1; D not certain. Sequenced material: peripheral blood, taken 28 days after the second AZD1222 dose. The receptor was derived from an adult who received the AZD1222 COVID-19 vaccine. The CDR3 DNA sequence: TGCGCCAGCAGCTTGGGACCGAACACTGAAGCTTTCTTT. Protein sequence: CASSLGPNTEAFF.